One and the same sample provided the 20 T cell receptor beta chains below, sequenced in a study of cytotoxic CD8 clonotypes in ibrutinib-treated CLL (dated by TCRdb to 2020 to 2022). To prepare the library, the immunoSEQ multiplex PCR assay was applied. TCRdb's version of the immuneACCESS table is confined to in-frame rearrangements and falls short of the full clone set. An unresolved V gene accounts for under half of the shortfall where checked; the remainder is of unknown origin. This sample lists 300,000 or so clones; around 66% were detected once. Clones ranked in the top ten supply around 6.6% of the sample. The source was PBMCs, collected after 36 months of ibrutinib treatment. The receptors stem from a human donor with chronic lymphocytic leukemia.

This clone was recorded a few times. This chain joins TRBV7-2 and TRBJ1-2; D remains ambiguous. The CDR3 has 12 amino acids. CDR1 SGHTA and CDR2 FQGNSA come from the germline V gene. Trimming cost V 5 bases and J 5 bases, with 9 bases left between them. The CDR3 region has the DNA TGTGCCAGCAGCCCATCGATATATGGCTACACCTTC. Its translation is CASSPSIYGYTF.

The V gene is TRBV7-9, the J gene TRBJ2-2; possibly TRBD1 for D (6 bases). The CDR3 spans 12 residues. V gave up 7 bases and J gave up 7 bases, with 10 bases separating them. Germline assignment: CDR1 SEHNR and CDR2 FQNEAQ (reference sequence). CDR3 in amino acids: CASTLGGGELFF. The CDR3 nucleotides are TGTGCCAGCACCCTAGGGGGCGGGGAGCTGTTTTTT.

The V gene is TRBV5-5, the J gene TRBJ2-7; a possible D gene is TRBD1 (6 bases). The CDR3 runs to 15 residues. Deletions cut 6 bases from V and 0 bases from J, with 16 bases between. The germline CDR1 and CDR2 sequences are SGHKS and YYEKEE (reference sequence). The CDR3 sequence is CASKDTGTSSYEQYF. CDR3 nucleotides: TGTGCCAGCAAGGACACAGGGACCTCCTCCTACGAGCAGTACTTC.

V usage is TRBV11-3 and J usage is TRBJ2-1; D remains unclear. V lost 2 bases and J 9 bases, leaving 8 bases between the germline ends. The CDR3 runs 12 residues. Germline-derived CDR1 and CDR2 are SGHNT and YENEEA. CDR3 DNA sequence: TGTGCCAGCAGCTTAATAGCAGGTGAGCAGTTCTTC. Translation gives CASSLIAGEQFF.

On this clone: One end of the junction is discordant with germline, which a read error may explain. The chain has TRBV2 and TRBJ2-1, with D perhaps TRBD1 or TRBD2 (5 bases each). The CDR3 totals 11 residues. The germline CDR1 and CDR2 sequences are SNHLY and FYNNEI. In DNA form, the CDR3 reads TGTGCCAGCAGTACACGGGGCCCATCGCTCTTC. Amino acid sequence: CASSTRGPSLF.

V usage is TRBV19 and J usage is TRBJ2-2; tentative D call: TRBD2 (6 bases). The germline V gene has CDR1 LNHDA and CDR2 SQIVND (reference sequence). CDR3 length equals 13 residues. Trimming stripped 3 bases from V and 7 bases from J, with 9 bases between. The CDR3 region has the DNA TGTGCCAGTAGTATCGGAGGGATCGGGGAGCTGTTTTTT. This translates into CASSIGGIGELFF.

The gene calls are TRBV5-1 and TRBJ2-7; 16 bases are shared with TRBD2. There are 16 residues in the CDR3. V was pared by 4 bases and J by 2 bases, with 3 bases of the junction left unmatched. From germline, CDR1 is SGHRS and CDR2 YFSETQ. The CDR3 sequence: CASSAGTSGRAYEQYF. The CDR3 nucleotides are TGCGCCAGCAGCGCCGGGACTAGCGGGAGGGCCTACGAGCAGTACTTC.

The J gene is TRBJ2-7, the V gene TRBV14; TRBD2 aligns across 7 bases. Trimming took 0 bases from V and 4 from J; bases not matched to a gene: 15. This CDR3 has 18 amino acids. Looked up from germline, CDR1 is SGHDN and CDR2 is FVKESK. DNA for the CDR3: TGTGCCAGCAGCCAAGACCCCCGCTCTACCGAGGGAGGGTACGAGCAGTACTTC. Protein sequence: CASSQDPRSTEGGYEQYF. The full variable domain, completed using reference TRBV14 and TRBJ2-7, is EAGVTQFPSHSVIEKGQTVTLRCDPISGHDNLYWYRRVMGKEIKFLLHFVKESKQDESGMPNNRFLAERTGGTYSTLKVQPAELEDSGVYFCASSQDPRSTEGGYEQYFGPGTRLTVT.

The V and J genes are TRBV7-6 and TRBJ1-4; D gene uncertain. V lost 4 bases to trimming and J lost 8 bases, with 14 bases between them. Germline CDR1 is SGHVS and CDR2 is FNYEAQ. The CDR3 consists of 14 residues. The CDR3 bases are TGTGCCAGCAGCTCGACGGCATATGACGAAAAACTGTTTTTT. Protein product: CASSSTAYDEKLFF.

V gene TRBV10-3 combines with J gene TRBJ2-7; no clear D gene. This CDR3 region has 11 residues. V was trimmed by 6 bases and J by 3 bases, leaving 6 bases between them. Per the germline V gene, CDR1 is ENHRY and CDR2 is SYGVKD. The CDR3 nucleotides read TGTGCCATCAGCCAACTCTACGAGCAGTACTTC. Translating it yields CAISQLYEQYF.

The sample holds a few counts of this clone. V gene TRBV12-5 combines with J gene TRBJ2-5, with D unresolved. Germline CDR1 LGHNT, CDR2 FRNRAP. Trimming left V 2 bases short and J 5 bases short, with 3 bases between. The CDR3 is made up of 11 amino acids. The CDR3 sequence is CASGLLETQYF. The CDR3 region has the DNA TGTGCTAGTGGTTTGCTCGAGACCCAGTACTTC.

V usage is TRBV5-1 and J usage is TRBJ2-7, with D possibly called TRBD1 or TRBD2 (5 bases each). The length of the CDR3 is 15 residues. CDR1 is SGHRS, CDR2 YFSETQ, per germline. V lost 4 bases, J lost 0 bases, and 14 bases lay in between. CDR3 DNA: TGCGCCAGCAGCAGGACCCGGGACGGCTCCTACGAGCAGTACTTC. Translating it yields CASSRTRDGSYEQYF.

The rearrangement links TRBV28 to TRBJ2-5; TRBD1 or TRBD2 may be the D gene (5 bases each). Looked up from germline, CDR1 is MDHEN and CDR2 is SYDVKM. This CDR3 region has 13 residues. V shed 4 bases and J shed 4 bases, with 10 bases lying between them. The CDR3 nucleotides read TGTGCCAGCAGTTCACCAGGGAGAGAGACCCAGTACTTC. This encodes CASSSPGRETQYF.

This sequence joins TRBV9 and TRBJ2-1; D possibly corresponds to TRBD2 (6 bases). Trimming stripped 0 bases from V and 6 bases from J, with 10 bases between. The CDR3 is 14 amino acids. Germline CDR1 reads SGDLS; CDR2 reads YYNGEE. CDR3 sequence: CASSVATTSNEQFF. The CDR3 DNA sequence: TGTGCCAGCAGCGTAGCTACGACTAGCAATGAGCAGTTCTTC.

The V and J genes are TRBV27 and TRBJ2-1; 11 bases fit TRBD2. Trimming at V came to 8 bases and at J to 4 bases, leaving 1 base not matched to a gene. The CDR3 consists of 13 residues. Germline V gives CDR1 MNHEY, CDR2 SMNVEV (reference sequence). CDR3 sequence (DNA): TGTGCCAGCGGGACTAGCGGTTACAATGAGCAGTTCTTC. This gives the protein CASGTSGYNEQFF.

This clone was detected a few times. This chain joins TRBV2 and TRBJ2-4; 10 bases are shared with TRBD1. Germline V gene data show CDR1 as SNHLY and CDR2 as FYNNEI. The CDR3 runs 14 residues. V trimming: 4 bases; J trimming: 7 bases; junction bases outside the gene matches: 4. CDR3 sequence reads: CASSGGTGANIQYF. The CDR3 coding sequence is TGTGCCAGCAGTGGTGGGACAGGGGCGAACATTCAGTACTTC.

The J gene is TRBJ1-1, the V gene TRBV29-1; D is ambiguous. The CDR3 runs to 13 residues. Germline CDR1 is SQVTM and CDR2 is ANQGSEA. The V and J ends lost 5 bases and 0 bases respectively, with 10 bases between them. CDR3 DNA: TGCAGCGTTCAAGGTCTGATGAACACTGAAGCTTTCTTT. Translating gives CSVQGLMNTEAFF. The whole variable domain, remainder taken from reference TRBV29-1 and TRBJ1-1, is SAVISQKPSRDICQRGTSLTIQCQVDSQVTMMFWYRQQPGQSLTLIATANQGSEATYESGFVIDKFPISRPNLTFSTLTVSNMSPEDSSIYLCSVQGLMNTEAFFGQGTRLTVV.

The chain joins TRBV4-1 to TRBJ2-1; tentative D call: TRBD2 (6 bases). Germline assignment: CDR1 MGHRA and CDR2 YSYEKL. The V gene lost 0 bases and the J gene lost 15 bases, with 21 bases spanning the gap. CDR3 length: 15 amino acids. The DNA of the CDR3 is TGCGCCAGCAGCCAAGATGGTGTAGGGAGGATAGGGGCGTTCTTC. Encoded protein: CASSQDGVGRIGAFF.

The chain recombines TRBV4-1 with TRBJ2-1; D unresolved. The V gene's germline CDR1 is MGHRA and CDR2 YSYEKL. The V and J ends lost 0 bases and 3 bases respectively, with 3 bases between them. This CDR3 is 13 amino acids long. In nucleotides, the CDR3 is TGCGCCAGCAGCCAAGAGAACTACAATGAGCAGTTCTTC. It specifies CASSQENYNEQFF.

This clone was picked up one time. The CDR3 DNA sequence: TGTGCCAGCAGTGACACCGGGACAGGGGGACGCGAGCAGTACTTC. This codes for CASSDTGTGGREQYF. The rearrangement joins TRBV2 to TRBJ2-7; the match to TRBD1 covers 11 bases. The germline gives CDR1 SNHLY, CDR2 FYNNEI. After removal of 3 bases from V and 6 bases from J, the junction contained 7 bases not matched to a gene. This CDR3 region has 15 residues.